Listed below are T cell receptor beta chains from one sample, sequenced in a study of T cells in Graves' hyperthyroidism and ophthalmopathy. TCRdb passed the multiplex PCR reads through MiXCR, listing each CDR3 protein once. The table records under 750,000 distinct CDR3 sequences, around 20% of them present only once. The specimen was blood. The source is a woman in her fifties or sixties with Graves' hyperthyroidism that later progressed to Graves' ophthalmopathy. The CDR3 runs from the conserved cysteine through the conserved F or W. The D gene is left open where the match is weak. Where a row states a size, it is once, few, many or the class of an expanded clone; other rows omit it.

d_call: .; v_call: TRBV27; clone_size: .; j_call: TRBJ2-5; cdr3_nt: TGTGCCAGCAGTTTTGGGGCCCCAGAGGGGGAGACCCAGTACTTC; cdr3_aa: CASSFGAPEGETQYF
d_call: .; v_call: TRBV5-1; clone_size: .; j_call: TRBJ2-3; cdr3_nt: TGCGCCAGCCGAAACCAGGGGCGCGACACAGATACGCAGTATTTT; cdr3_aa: CASRNQGRDTDTQYF
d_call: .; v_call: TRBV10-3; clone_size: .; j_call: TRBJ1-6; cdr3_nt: TGTGCCATCAGTGATCAGGAACTTCTAAATTCACCCCTCCACTTT; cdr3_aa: CAISDQELLNSPLHF
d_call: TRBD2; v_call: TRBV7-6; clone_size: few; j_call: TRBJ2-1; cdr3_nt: TGTGCCAGCAGCTTAGCTAGCGGGGGGGCCCGAGAGCAGTTCTTC; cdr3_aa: CASSLASGGAREQFF
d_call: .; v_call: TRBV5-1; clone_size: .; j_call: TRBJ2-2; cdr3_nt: TGCGCCAGCAGCTTGGAACACAACACCGGGGAGCTGTTTTTT; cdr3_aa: CASSLEHNTGELFF
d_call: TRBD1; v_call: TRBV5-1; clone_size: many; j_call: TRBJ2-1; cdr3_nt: TGCGCCAGCAGCTTGGTCATCCAGGGGGACAATGAGCAGTTCTTC; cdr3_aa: CASSLVIQGDNEQFF
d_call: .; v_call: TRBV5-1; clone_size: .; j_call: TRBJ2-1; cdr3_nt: TGCGCCAGCAGCTTGGAGAGTATTGAGCAGTTCTTC; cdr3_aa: CASSLESIEQFF
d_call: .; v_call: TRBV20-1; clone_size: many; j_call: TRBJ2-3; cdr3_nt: TGCAGTGCTAGAGGCGTGCGGGATACGCAGTATTTT; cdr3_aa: CSARGVRDTQYF
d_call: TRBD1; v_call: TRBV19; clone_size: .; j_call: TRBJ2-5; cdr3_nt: TGTGCCAGTAGTACGCACAGGGACAGGGCCGGACAGACCCAGTACTTC; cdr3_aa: CASSTHRDRAGQTQYF
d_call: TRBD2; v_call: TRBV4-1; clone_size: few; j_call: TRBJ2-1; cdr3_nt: TGCGCCAGCAGCCATCGTAGCGGGGGGGGCCAGGAGCAGTTCTTC; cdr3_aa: CASSHRSGGGQEQFF
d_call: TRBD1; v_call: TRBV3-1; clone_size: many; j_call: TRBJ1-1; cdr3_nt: TGTGCCAGCAGCCAAGTCAGCGGAGGGGGCAGAACTGAAGCTTTCTTT; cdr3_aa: CASSQVSGGGRTEAFF
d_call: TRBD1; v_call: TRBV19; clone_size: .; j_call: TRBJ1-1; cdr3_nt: TGTGCCAGTAGAGTTCTCCCTTCAGGGGGCACTGAAGCTTTCTTT; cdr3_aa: CASRVLPSGGTEAFF
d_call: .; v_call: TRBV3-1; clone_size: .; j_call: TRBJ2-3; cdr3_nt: TGTGCCAGCAGCCCCATAAGACTAAATACGCAGTATTTT; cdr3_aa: CASSPIRLNTQYF
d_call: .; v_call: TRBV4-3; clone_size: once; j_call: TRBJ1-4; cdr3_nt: TGCGCCAGCAGCCGAGACGGAAAACTGTTTTTT; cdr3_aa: CASSRDGKLFF
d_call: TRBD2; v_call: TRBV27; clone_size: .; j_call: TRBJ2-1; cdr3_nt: TGTGCCAGCAGTTCCCCGGGACTAGCGGGGCCTGAGCAGTTCTTC; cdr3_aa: CASSSPGLAGPEQFF
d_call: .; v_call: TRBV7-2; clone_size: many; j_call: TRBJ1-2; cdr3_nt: TGTGCCAGCAGCTTACTGGGTGGCCGTGGGGACTATGGCTACACCTTC; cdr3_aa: CASSLLGGRGDYGYTF
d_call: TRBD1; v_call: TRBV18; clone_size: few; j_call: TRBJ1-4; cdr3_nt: TGTGCCAGCTCACCGGGGACAGGCAGTGATGAAAAACTGTTTTTT; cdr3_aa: CASSPGTGSDEKLFF
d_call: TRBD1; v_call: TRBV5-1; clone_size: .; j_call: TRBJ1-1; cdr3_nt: TGCGCCAGCAGCTTGGGAGGGGGCGGTGTGGGTAACACTGAAGCTTTCTTT; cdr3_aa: CASSLGGGGVGNTEAFF
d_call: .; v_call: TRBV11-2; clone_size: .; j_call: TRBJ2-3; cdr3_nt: TGTGCCAGCAGCTTAGGGGGGATGGGCACAGATACGCAGTATTTT; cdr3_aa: CASSLGGMGTDTQYF
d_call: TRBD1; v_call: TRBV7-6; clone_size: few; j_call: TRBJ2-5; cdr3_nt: TGTGCCAGCAGCCGAGGGACAGGGGTGTCGGAGACCCAGTACTTC; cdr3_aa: CASSRGTGVSETQYF
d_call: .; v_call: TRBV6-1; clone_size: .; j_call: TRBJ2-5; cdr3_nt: TGTGCCAGCACCCAAAGAAGGCAAAACCAAGAGACCCAGTACTTC; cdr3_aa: CASTQRRQNQETQYF
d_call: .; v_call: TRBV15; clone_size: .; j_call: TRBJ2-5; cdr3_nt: TGTGCCACCAGCAGAGATCTTGTGGTAGGCGGTCAAGAGACCCAGTACTTC; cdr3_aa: CATSRDLVVGGQETQYF
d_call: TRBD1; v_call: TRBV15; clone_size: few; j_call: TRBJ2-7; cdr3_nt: TGTGCCACAACGACAGGGGTCGGCGAGCAGTACTTC; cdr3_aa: CATTTGVGEQYF
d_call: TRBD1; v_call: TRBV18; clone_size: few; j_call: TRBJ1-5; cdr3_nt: TGTGCCAGCTCACGGAGCGGACAGGGGTATGGTCTGGGCAATCAGCCCCAGCATTTT; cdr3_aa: CASSRSGQGYGLGNQPQHF
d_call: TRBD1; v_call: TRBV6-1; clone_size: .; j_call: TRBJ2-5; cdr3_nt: TGTGCCAGCAGGAGGGACACGGGACAGCAAGAGACCCAGTACTTC; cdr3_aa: CASRRDTGQQETQYF
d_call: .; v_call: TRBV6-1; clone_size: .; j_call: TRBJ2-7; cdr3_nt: TGTGCCAGCAGGACTAGTGCCTTCTACGAGCAGTACTTC; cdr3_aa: CASRTSAFYEQYF
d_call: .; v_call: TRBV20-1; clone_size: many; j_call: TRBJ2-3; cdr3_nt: TGCAGTGCGAATGCTAGACAGGACCCCACAGATACGCAGTATTTT; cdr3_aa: CSANARQDPTDTQYF
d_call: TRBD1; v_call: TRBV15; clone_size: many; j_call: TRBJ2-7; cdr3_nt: TGTGCCACCAGCAGAGACATCGGACAGGGGTACGAGCAGTACTTC; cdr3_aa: CATSRDIGQGYEQYF
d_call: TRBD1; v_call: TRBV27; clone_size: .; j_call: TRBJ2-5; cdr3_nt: TGTGCCAGCAGTTCCCCCGGGACAGGGCGGTACCAAGAGACCCAGTACTTC; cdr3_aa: CASSSPGTGRYQETQYF
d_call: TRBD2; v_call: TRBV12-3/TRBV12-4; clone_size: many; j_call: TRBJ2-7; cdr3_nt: TGTGCCAGCAGCCTGACTAGCGGGAGTTACGAGCAGTACTTC; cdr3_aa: CASSLTSGSYEQYF
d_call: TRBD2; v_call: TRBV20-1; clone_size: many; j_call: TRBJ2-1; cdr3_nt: TGCAGTGCTAGAGTTCCGGGACTAGCACGTAGCCACAATGAGCAGTTCTTC; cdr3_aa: CSARVPGLARSHNEQFF
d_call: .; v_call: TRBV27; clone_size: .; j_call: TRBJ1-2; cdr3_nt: TGTGCCAGCAGTCCAGAAGTTGGCTATGGCTACACCTTC; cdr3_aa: CASSPEVGYGYTF
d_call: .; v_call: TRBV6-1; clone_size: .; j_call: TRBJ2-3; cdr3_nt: TGTGCGAGCAGTGAAAGGGACCTTCGGGATACGCAGTATTTT; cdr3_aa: CASSERDLRDTQYF
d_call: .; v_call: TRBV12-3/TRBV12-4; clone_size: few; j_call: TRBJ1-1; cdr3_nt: TGTGCCAGCAGGACGGGACATATGAACACTGAAGCTTTCTTT; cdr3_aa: CASRTGHMNTEAFF
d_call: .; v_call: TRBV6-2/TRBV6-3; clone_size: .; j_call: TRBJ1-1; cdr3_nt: TGTGCCAGCAGTTCAACAGGACAAAACACTGAAGCTTTCTTT; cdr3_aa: CASSSTGQNTEAFF
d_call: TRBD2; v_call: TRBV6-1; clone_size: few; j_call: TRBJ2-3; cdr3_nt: TGTGCCAGCAGTGCAATGACTAGCGGGGGGACCAAGGATACGCAGTATTTT; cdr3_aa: CASSAMTSGGTKDTQYF
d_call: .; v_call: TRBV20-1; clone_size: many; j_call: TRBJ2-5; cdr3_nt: TGCAGTGCTAGAGAGGATAGAGTATCCCCTAGACACTTC; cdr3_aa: CSAREDRVSPRHF
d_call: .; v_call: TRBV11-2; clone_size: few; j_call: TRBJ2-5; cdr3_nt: TGTGCCAGCAGCTTGTCCCTCCGAACAGCTGGGGAGACCCAGTACTTC; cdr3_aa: CASSLSLRTAGETQYF
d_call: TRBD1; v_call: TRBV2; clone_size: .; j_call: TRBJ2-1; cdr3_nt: TGTGCCAGCGGTGCCTCCGGGACAGGGGACTACAATGAGCAGTTCTTC; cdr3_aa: CASGASGTGDYNEQFF
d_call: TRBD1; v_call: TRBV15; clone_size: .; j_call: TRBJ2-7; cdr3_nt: TGTGCCACCAGCACCCGGACAGGTTATGAGCAGTACTTC; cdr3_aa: CATSTRTGYEQYF
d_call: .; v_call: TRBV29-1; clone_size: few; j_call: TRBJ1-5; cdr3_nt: TGCAGCGTTATCCCTGGGGGGGGCAATCAGCCCCAGCATTTT; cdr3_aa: CSVIPGGGNQPQHF
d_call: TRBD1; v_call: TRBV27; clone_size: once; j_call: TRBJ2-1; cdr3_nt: TGTGCCAGCAGTCCGGGACAGAGCCACCATGAGCAGTTCTTC; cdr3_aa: CASSPGQSHHEQFF
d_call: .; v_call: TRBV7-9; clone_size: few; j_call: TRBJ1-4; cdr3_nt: TGTGCCAGCAACCCTGGGGGGGCGAGTGAAAAACTGTTTTTT; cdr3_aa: CASNPGGASEKLFF
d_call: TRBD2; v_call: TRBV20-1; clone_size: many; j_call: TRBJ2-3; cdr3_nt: TGCAGTGCTAGCGTTGCGGGGGGCTTATCCGCAGATACGCAGTATTTT; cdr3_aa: CSASVAGGLSADTQYF
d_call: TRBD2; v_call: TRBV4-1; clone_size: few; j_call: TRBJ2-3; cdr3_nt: TGCGCCAGCAGCCAAGAGTTGGCGGGGGGGCGTGATACGCAGTATTTT; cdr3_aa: CASSQELAGGRDTQYF
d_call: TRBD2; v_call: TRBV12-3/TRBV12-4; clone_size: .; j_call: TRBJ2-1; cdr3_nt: TGTGCCAGCAGTTCGGGGGGGGCCGAGTACAATGAGCAGTTCTTC; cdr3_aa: CASSSGGAEYNEQFF
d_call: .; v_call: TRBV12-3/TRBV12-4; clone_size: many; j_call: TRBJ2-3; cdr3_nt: TGTGCCAGCAGTTTTAAGGGAGAGGCAGATACGCAGTATTTT; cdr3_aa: CASSFKGEADTQYF
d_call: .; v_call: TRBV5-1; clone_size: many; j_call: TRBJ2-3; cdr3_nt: TGCGCCAGCAGCTTGGTTTCCAGCACAGATACGCAGTATTTT; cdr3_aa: CASSLVSSTDTQYF
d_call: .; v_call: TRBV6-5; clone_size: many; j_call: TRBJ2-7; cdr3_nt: TGTGCCAGCAGTTACTCGGGACCGGACGGAGGGGAGCAGTACTTC; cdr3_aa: CASSYSGPDGGEQYF
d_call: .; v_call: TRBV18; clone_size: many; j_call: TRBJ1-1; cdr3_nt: TGTGCCAGCTCACCAATCGATACGGGAACCACTGAAGCTTTCTTT; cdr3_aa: CASSPIDTGTTEAFF
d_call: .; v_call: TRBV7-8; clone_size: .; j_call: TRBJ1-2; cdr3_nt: TGTGCCAGCAGCTTATTAGCCAGGGACTATGGCTACACCTTC; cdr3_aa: CASSLLARDYGYTF
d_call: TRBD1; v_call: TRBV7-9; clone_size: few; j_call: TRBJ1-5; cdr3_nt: TGTGCCAGCAGCTTAGGGTCTGGTCGACAGGGGGATCAGCCCCAGCATTTT; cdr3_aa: CASSLGSGRQGDQPQHF
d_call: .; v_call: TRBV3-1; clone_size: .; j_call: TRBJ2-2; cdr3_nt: TGTGCCAGCAGCCGGAATGGACTGGCGGGGGAGCTGTTTTTT; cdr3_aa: CASSRNGLAGELFF
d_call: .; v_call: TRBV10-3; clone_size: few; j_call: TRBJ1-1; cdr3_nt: TGTGCCATCAGTGAGTCGGTTGTAGGGAACACTGAAGCTTTCTTT; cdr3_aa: CAISESVVGNTEAFF
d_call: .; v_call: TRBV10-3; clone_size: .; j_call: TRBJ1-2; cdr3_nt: TGTGCCACCCAGCAGGGAGGCGTCTATGGCTACACCTTC; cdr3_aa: CATQQGGVYGYTF
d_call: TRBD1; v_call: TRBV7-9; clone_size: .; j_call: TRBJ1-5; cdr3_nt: TGTACCAGCAGCAGCTTAACAGGGGCGAATCAGCCCCAGCATTTT; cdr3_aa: CTSSSLTGANQPQHF
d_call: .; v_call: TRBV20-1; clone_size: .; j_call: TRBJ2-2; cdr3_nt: TGCAGTGCTGGAAAGACGAACACCGGGGAGCTGTTTTTT; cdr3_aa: CSAGKTNTGELFF
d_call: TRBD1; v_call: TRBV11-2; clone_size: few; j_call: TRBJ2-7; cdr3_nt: TGTGCCAGCAGCCCAAGGGCGACAGGGGGCCACCACGAGCAGTACTTC; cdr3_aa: CASSPRATGGHHEQYF
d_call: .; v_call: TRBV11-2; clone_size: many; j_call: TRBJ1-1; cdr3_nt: TGTGCCAACAGCCCCAGGCGGAACACTGAAGCTTTCTTT; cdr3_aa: CANSPRRNTEAFF
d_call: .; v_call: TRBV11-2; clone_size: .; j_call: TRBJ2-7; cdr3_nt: TGTGCCAGCAGGACCGAGTGGACCTCCTACGAGCAGTACTTC; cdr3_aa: CASRTEWTSYEQYF